Listed below are T cell receptor beta chains from one sample, sequenced in a study of regulatory T cells. The assay was immunoSEQ multiplex PCR, and TCRdb's table has in-frame clones only and misses some. The data contain more than 1,500 clones, just over 65% of them singletons. The specimen sequenced was CD8+ T cells sorted from blood. These receptors all come from a person aged 25 to 40 with CD3G deficiency. CDR3s include the opening cysteine and the closing phenylalanine or tryptophan. Each record gives: D gene, clone size, V gene, J gene, CDR3 protein, CDR3 DNA. The D gene is left open where the match is weak. Not all rows give a size; the values are once, few, many and, for expanded clones, a class.

NA	once	TRBV28	TRBJ1-1	CASSLTDRTEAFF	TGTGCCAGCAGTCTGACTGACAGGACTGAAGCTTTCTTT
TRBD1	large	TRBV28	TRBJ2-7	CASSFGQGGYEQYF	TGTGCCAGCAGTTTTGGACAGGGAGGCTACGAGCAGTACTTC
TRBD2	NA	TRBV7-7	TRBJ2-1	CASSTGTTYNEQFF	TGTGCCAGCAGCACCGGGACTACGTACAATGAGCAGTTCTTC
NA	NA	TRBV7-8	TRBJ2-5	CASSLAIAETQYF	TGTGCCAGCAGCTTAGCCATTGCCGAGACCCAGTACTTC
TRBD1	NA	TRBV6-1	TRBJ2-7	CASSEEAVGTAREQYF	TGTGCCAGCAGTGAAGAGGCGGTTGGGACAGCTAGGGAGCAGTACTTC
NA	NA	TRBV7-8	TRBJ2-5	CASSGGQVLQETQYF	TGTGCCAGCAGTGGGGGGCAGGTCCTCCAAGAGACCCAGTACTTC
NA	NA	TRBV7-8	TRBJ2-3	CASSPGGTDTQYF	TGTGCCAGCAGCCCCGGAGGGACAGATACGCAGTATTTT
TRBD1	NA	TRBV6-6	TRBJ1-1	CASSSSGQMTEAFF	TGTGCCAGCAGTTCGTCGGGACAGATGACTGAAGCTTTCTTT
TRBD2	large	TRBV28	TRBJ2-7	CASRGGLAGSYEQYF	TGTGCCAGCAGGGGAGGACTAGCGGGCTCCTACGAGCAGTACTTC
TRBD1	NA	TRBV28	TRBJ1-2	CASSPITGGAGVF	TGTGCCAGCAGCCCCATCACAGGGGGCGCGGGCGTCTTC
NA	NA	TRBV28	TRBJ2-7	CASSPTGEVAYEQYF	TGTGCCAGCAGTCCCACAGGGGAGGTAGCCTACGAGCAGTACTTC
NA	NA	TRBV19	TRBJ2-1	CASSKTLGWGNEQFF	TGTGCCAGTAGTAAGACTTTAGGCTGGGGCAATGAGCAGTTCTTC
NA	NA	TRBV28	TRBJ2-7	CASSLRGVREQYF	TGTGCCAGCAGCCTAAGGGGAGTTAGGGAGCAGTACTTC
TRBD2	NA	TRBV11-1	TRBJ2-1	CASSLALAGGPNEQFF	TGTGCCAGCAGCTTAGCGCTCGCGGGAGGGCCCAATGAGCAGTTCTTC
NA	NA	TRBV19	TRBJ2-1	CASSIGLSMEQFF	TGTGCCAGTAGTATCGGGCTCTCCATGGAGCAGTTCTTC
NA	few	TRBV5-1	TRBJ1-1	CASSLDENTEAFF	TGCGCCAGCAGCTTGGACGAGAACACTGAAGCTTTCTTT
NA	NA	TRBV5-1	TRBJ2-5	CASSLVTGETQYF	TGCGCCAGCAGCTTGGTAACCGGGGAGACCCAGTACTTC
NA	NA	TRBV7-9	TRBJ2-3	CASSSGLYTQYF	TGTGCCAGCAGCTCTGGGCTTTATACGCAGTATTTT
TRBD1	NA	TRBV5-1	TRBJ1-4	CASSAGQGSATNEKLFF	TGCGCCAGCAGTGCGGGACAGGGATCTGCAACTAATGAAAAACTGTTTTTT
NA	NA	TRBV7-8	TRBJ2-7	CASSFGQEQYF	TGTGCCAGCAGCTTCGGACAGGAGCAGTACTTC
TRBD1	NA	TRBV7-9	TRBJ2-3	CASSSNRGPSTDTQYF	TGTGCCAGCAGCTCAAACAGGGGCCCGAGCACAGATACGCAGTATTTT
NA	NA	TRBV28	TRBJ1-1	CASSNQGTDEAFF	TGTGCCAGCTCGAATCAGGGGACGGATGAAGCTTTCTTT
NA	NA	TRBV10-3	TRBJ1-1	CAISDILESGAYTEAFF	TGTGCCATCAGTGATATCCTCGAATCAGGGGCTTACACTGAAGCTTTCTTT
TRBD1	NA	TRBV27	TRBJ1-1	CASSSTGGTEAFF	TGTGCCAGCAGTTCCACAGGGGGGACTGAAGCTTTCTTT
TRBD1	NA	TRBV7-8	TRBJ2-5	CASSTEGGRPQTQYF	TGTGCCAGCAGCACGGAAGGGGGCCGGCCCCAGACCCAGTACTTC
TRBD1	NA	TRBV28	TRBJ2-7	CASSLVGQGYEQYF	TGTGCCAGCAGTTTAGTGGGACAGGGCTACGAGCAGTACTTC
NA	NA	TRBV7-9	TRBJ2-3	CASGIATDTQYF	TGTGCCAGCGGAATAGCGACAGATACGCAGTATTTT
NA	NA	TRBV27	TRBJ2-1	CASSLTSNPYNEQFF	TGTGCCAGCAGTCTCACTAGCAACCCCTACAATGAGCAGTTCTTC
TRBD1	once	TRBV28	TRBJ2-7	CASSRTGGSYEQYF	TGTGCCAGCAGCCGGACAGGGGGCTCCTACGAGCAGTACTTC
NA	few	TRBV19	TRBJ1-5	CASSLSSGLNQPQHF	TGTGCCAGTAGTCTTAGTTCGGGGCTCAATCAGCCCCAGCATTTT
NA	NA	TRBV7-5	TRBJ2-5	CASSLVAGGGETQYF	TGTGCCAGCAGCTTAGTCGCGGGAGGCGGAGAGACCCAGTACTTC
NA	NA	TRBV5-1	TRBJ1-1	CASSLDSNTEAFF	TGCGCCAGCAGCCTAGACAGTAACACTGAAGCTTTCTTT
NA	few	TRBV28	TRBJ2-4	CASSSPPAGSKNIQYF	TGTGCCAGCAGTTCTCCCCCGGCAGGGAGCAAAAACATTCAGTACTTC
NA	few	TRBV28	TRBJ1-1	CASTLRVGGTEAFF	TGTGCCAGCACCCTGAGGGTTGGGGGCACTGAAGCTTTCTTT
NA	NA	TRBV5-1	TRBJ1-2	CASSLNGLNYGYTF	TGCGCCAGCAGCTTGAACGGACTTAACTATGGCTACACCTTC
TRBD1	NA	TRBV28	TRBJ1-2	CASSPRQGAGYGYTF	TGTGCCAGCAGTCCTCGACAGGGGGCCGGCTATGGCTACACCTTC
NA	large	TRBV7-8	TRBJ2-1	CASSSVGLRGAPSSYNEQFF	TGTGCCAGCAGCTCTGTCGGACTACGCGGAGCCCCCAGCTCCTACAATGAGCAGTTCTTC
NA	few	TRBV7-9	TRBJ1-1	CASSQGRAGGAFF	TGTGCCAGCAGCCAAGGAAGGGCGGGTGGAGCTTTCTTT
NA	NA	TRBV9	TRBJ2-5	CASSGPGGLPGETQYF	TGTGCCAGCAGCGGTCCCGGGGGACTTCCCGGGGAGACCCAGTACTTC
NA	NA	TRBV28	TRBJ1-1	CASSRTQGLLNTEAFF	TGTGCCAGCAGTAGGACCCAGGGGCTACTGAACACTGAAGCTTTCTTT
TRBD1	NA	TRBV28	TRBJ2-7	CASSFGTGGRYEQYF	TGTGCCAGCAGTTTTGGGACAGGGGGCCGGTACGAGCAGTACTTC
NA	NA	TRBV28	TRBJ2-1	CASSFGDRGYNEQFF	TGTGCCAGCAGTTTTGGGGACCGAGGCTACAATGAGCAGTTCTTC
NA	few	TRBV28	TRBJ1-4	CASSFHGKNEKLFF	TGTGCCAGCAGTTTCCACGGGAAGAATGAAAAACTGTTTTTT
NA	NA	TRBV10-3	TRBJ2-6	CAIADVSGANVLTF	TGTGCCATCGCCGATGTCTCTGGGGCCAACGTCCTGACTTTC
NA	NA	TRBV6-1	TRBJ1-2	CASSESWARKRGYTF	TGTGCCAGCAGTGAATCTTGGGCGAGGAAACGGGGCTACACCTTC
TRBD2	NA	TRBV7-8	TRBJ2-7	CASSRGLAEYEQYF	TGTGCCAGCAGCCGCGGACTAGCGGAGTACGAGCAGTACTTC
NA	NA	TRBV28	TRBJ2-7	CASSSTIEYEQYF	TGTGCCAGCAGTTCGACGATCGAGTACGAGCAGTACTTC
NA	NA	TRBV7-8	TRBJ1-1	CASSLGFHTEAFF	TGTGCCAGCAGCTTGGGGTTTCACACTGAAGCTTTCTTT
NA	few	TRBV28	TRBJ2-7	CASSLVLGRRYEQYF	TGTGCCAGCAGTTTAGTTCTGGGACGACGATACGAGCAGTACTTC
NA	NA	TRBV11-2	TRBJ1-1	CASSLIRWSEAFF	TGTGCCAGCAGCTTAATCCGCTGGAGTGAAGCTTTCTTT
NA	NA	TRBV11-2	TRBJ2-1	CASSPQGWGNEQFF	TGTGCCAGCAGCCCACAGGGATGGGGCAATGAGCAGTTCTTC